A selection of T cell receptor beta chains follows, all from one sample in a study of blood T cell repertoires in COVID-19. Libraries were prepared by immunoSEQ multiplex PCR; TCRdb keeps only in-frame clonotypes and omits some of them. The sample records around 250,000 clones, around 89% being singletons. The source material was peripheral blood. The receptors stem from a woman aged 60-75 years with COVID-19, enrolled during active disease. CDR3s include the opening cysteine and the closing phenylalanine or tryptophan. Fields, in order: J gene, V gene, clone size, D gene, CDR3 protein, CDR3 DNA. A D gene is named only where the DNA matches it firmly. Part of the rows lack a size; the others show once, few, many or a class for expanded clones.

j_gene: TRBJ2-7; v_gene: TRBV6-4; abundance: -; d_gene: TRBD2; CDR3aa: CASSDVETSWNEQYF; CDR3nt: TGTGCCAGCAGTGACGTGGAGACTAGCTGGAACGAGCAGTACTTC
j_gene: TRBJ1-1; v_gene: TRBV7-8; abundance: -; d_gene: -; CDR3aa: CASSLGGMQIEAFF; CDR3nt: TGTGCCAGCAGCTTAGGGGGCATGCAGATTGAAGCTTTCTTT
j_gene: TRBJ1-5; v_gene: TRBV6-5; abundance: -; d_gene: TRBD1; CDR3aa: CASKVDRVSNQPQHF; CDR3nt: TGTGCCAGCAAAGTAGACAGGGTGAGCAATCAGCCCCAGCATTTT
j_gene: TRBJ1-3; v_gene: TRBV14; abundance: once; d_gene: -; CDR3aa: CASSQVGPGPGNTIYF; CDR3nt: TGTGCCAGCAGCCAAGTGGGGCCCGGGCCTGGAAACACCATATATTTT
j_gene: TRBJ1-2; v_gene: TRBV10-3; abundance: -; d_gene: -; CDR3aa: CAMRGAAGYNYGYTF; CDR3nt: TGTGCCATGCGGGGGGCGGCAGGATATAACTATGGCTACACCTTC
j_gene: TRBJ1-4; v_gene: TRBV6-5; abundance: -; d_gene: TRBD1; CDR3aa: CASRPGQAESEKLFF; CDR3nt: TGTGCCAGCCGACCGGGACAGGCCGAGAGTGAAAAACTGTTTTTT
j_gene: TRBJ2-7; v_gene: TRBV6-2/TRBV6-3; abundance: -; d_gene: -; CDR3aa: CASSYSVGVSYEQYF; CDR3nt: TGTGCCAGCAGTTACTCGGTCGGGGTCTCCTACGAGCAGTACTTC
j_gene: TRBJ1-1; v_gene: TRBV7-2; abundance: few; d_gene: -; CDR3aa: CASSLSPGTLNTEAFF; CDR3nt: TGTGCCAGCAGCTTATCTCCGGGTACCTTGAACACTGAAGCTTTCTTT
j_gene: TRBJ1-6; v_gene: TRBV6-6; abundance: -; d_gene: -; CDR3aa: CASSSPGEIGSPLHF; CDR3nt: TGTGCCAGCAGCAGCCCCGGGGAAATCGGTTCACCCCTCCACTTT
j_gene: TRBJ1-1; v_gene: TRBV3-1/TRBV3-2; abundance: once; d_gene: -; CDR3aa: CASSQVGRGTEAFF; CDR3nt: TGTGCCAGCAGCCAAGTCGGCAGGGGCACTGAAGCTTTCTTT
j_gene: TRBJ2-3; v_gene: TRBV7-9; abundance: -; d_gene: TRBD1; CDR3aa: CASSFPDRARVYF; CDR3nt: TGTGCCAGCAGCTTCCCGGACAGGGCGCGTGTGTATTTT
j_gene: TRBJ1-6; v_gene: TRBV7-2; abundance: -; d_gene: -; CDR3aa: CASSFSHLNSPLHF; CDR3nt: TGTGCCAGCAGCTTTTCTCACCTAAATTCACCCCTCCACTTT
j_gene: TRBJ2-7; v_gene: TRBV27; abundance: -; d_gene: TRBD1; CDR3aa: CASSSPGQTVYEQYF; CDR3nt: TGTGCCAGCAGTTCCCCGGGACAGACCGTCTACGAGCAGTACTTC
j_gene: TRBJ1-6; v_gene: TRBV19; abundance: once; d_gene: -; CDR3aa: CASSPRGSSPLHF; CDR3nt: TGTGCCAGTAGTCCTAGGGGGTCCTCACCCCTCCACTTT